Listed here are 20 T cell receptor beta chains from one sample, sequenced in a study of T cell responses to AZD1222 COVID-19 vaccine. Only in-frame clones appear in the TCRdb table, and some are missing; sequencing was by immunoSEQ multiplex PCR. The table lists about 170,000 clones, 90% of them singletons, with approximately 4% in the top ten. The source was peripheral blood, collected 28 days after the second dose of the MenACWY control vaccine. The source of these receptors is an adult who received the MenACWY meningococcal vaccine as a control.

The chain joins TRBV6-2 or TRBV6-3 to TRBJ1-1, with 7 bases matching TRBD1. The CDR3 spans 14 residues. Germline-derived CDR1 and CDR2 are MNHEY and SVGEGT. The trim removed 2 bases at V and 6 bases at J, leaving 6 bases unmatched. The DNA of the CDR3 is TGTGCCAGCAGTTACCGGAGGGGGCAGGCTGAAGCTTTCTTT. Protein product: CASSYRRGQAEAFF.

This sequence joins TRBV7-2 and TRBJ1-2, with D perhaps matching TRBD1 (5 bases). The ends were cut back, 3 bases at V and 5 bases at J, with 10 bases in the middle. Germline assignment: CDR1 SGHTA and CDR2 FQGNSA. The CDR3 is 13 amino acids. The CDR3 sequence is CASSFGGVYGYTF. CDR3 DNA sequence: TGTGCCAGCAGCTTTGGGGGGGTTTATGGCTACACCTTC.

J is TRBJ2-5 and V is TRBV5-6; D is unclear. CDR1 and CDR2 from the germline V gene are SGHDT and YYEEEE. The CDR3 extends over 11 amino acids. V was cut by 4 bases and J by 7 bases, with 8 bases left in between. In nucleotides, the CDR3 is TGTGCCAGCAGCGCCCCGGGGACCCAGTACTTC. The encoded protein is CASSAPGTQYF.

The count of this clone is one. The chain uses TRBV30 and TRBJ1-1; D may be TRBD1 (5 bases). Germline CDR1 reads GTSNPN; CDR2 reads SVGIG (reference sequence). The CDR3 runs to 11 residues. CDR3 region: CGVGEGTEAFF. The DNA for the CDR3 is TGTGGGGTGGGGGAGGGCACTGAAGCTTTCTTT.

The genes are TRBV19 and TRBJ2-7, with 8 bases lining up with TRBD2. The CDR3 extends over 13 amino acids. Unmatched junction bases numbered 6, after V lost 10 bases and J lost 1 base. CDR1 LNHDA and CDR2 SQIVND come from the germline V gene (reference sequence). The CDR3 nucleotides read TGTGCCACCAGAACTAGCGGATCCTACGAGCAGTACTTC. This translates into CATRTSGSYEQYF. The full variable domain, its missing parts supplied by reference TRBV19 and TRBJ2-7, is DGGITQSPKYLFRKEGQNVTLSCEQNLNHDAMYWYRQDPGQGLRLIYYSQIVNDFQKGDIAEGYSVSREKKESFPLTVTSAQKNPTAFYLCATRTSGSYEQYFGPGTRLTVT.

This clone was detected once. The V gene is TRBV5-1, the J gene TRBJ2-2; 7 bases line up with TRBD1. The CDR3 has 13 residues. Germline V gives CDR1 SGHRS, CDR2 YFSETQ. The V gene end was trimmed by 4 bases and the J gene end by 6 bases; junction bases not matched to a gene: 3. The CDR3 coding sequence is TGCGCCAGCAGCCCCGACAGGGCCGGGGAGCTGTTTTTT. Amino acid sequence: CASSPDRAGELFF. The full variable domain, rest sourced from reference TRBV5-1 and TRBJ2-2, is KAGVTQTPRYLIKTRGQQVTLSCSPISGHRSVSWYQQTPGQGLQFLFEYFSETQRNKGNFPGRFSGRQFSNSRSEMNVSTLELGDSALYLCASSPDRAGELFFGEGSRLTVL.

The chain uses TRBV5-4 and TRBJ1-4; 9 nucleotides agree with TRBD1. Losses at the gene ends were 0 bases for V and 7 bases for J; bases not matched to a gene: 1. The germline CDR1 and CDR2 sequences are SGHNT and YYREEE (reference sequence). The length of the CDR3 is 14 residues. For the CDR3, the DNA is TGTGCCAGCAGCTTGGACAGGGGGCCTGAAAAACTGTTTTTT. Protein: CASSLDRGPEKLFF.

This chain links TRBV5-4 with TRBJ1-5; D perhaps matches TRBD1 (5 bases). Trimming pared 4 bases from V and 4 bases from J, leaving 15 bases between. CDR1 and CDR2 (germline): SGHNT, YYREEE (reference sequence). The CDR3 has 15 residues. DNA for the CDR3: TGTGCCAGCAGCGACGCCGGGAGGGGAAATCAGCCCCAGCATTTT. Translated, it gives CASSDAGRGNQPQHF.

The chain links TRBV4-3 to TRBJ2-7; 10 bases are shared with TRBD2. The CDR3 is made up of 17 amino acids. The germline V gene has CDR1 LGHNA and CDR2 YSLEER. V shed 5 bases and J 1 base; nucleotides not matched to a gene: 11. CDR3 in amino acids: CASSVHTGLASSYEQYF. The CDR3 DNA follows: TGCGCCAGCAGCGTGCATACGGGACTAGCGAGTTCCTACGAGCAGTACTTC.

This sequence joins TRBV18 and TRBJ2-7, with D unclear. There are 11 residues in the CDR3. CDR1 is KGHSH and CDR2 is LQKENI in the germline V gene. Trimming removed 7 bases from V and 7 bases from J, with 11 bases in between. Here the CDR3 DNA reads TGTGCCAGCTTCACGGAATATGAGCAGTACTTC. Protein sequence: CASFTEYEQYF.

The chain carries TRBV28 and TRBJ1-2; possibly TRBD1 for D (5 bases). The V gene lost 8 bases and the J gene lost 3 bases, with 10 bases spanning the gap. CDR3 length: 12 amino acids. Germline CDR1 reads MDHEN; CDR2 reads SYDVKM. The CDR3 coding sequence is TGTGCCAGCTCGCCAGGGCACTATGGCTACACCTTC. It yields the protein CASSPGHYGYTF.

The table lists this clone with a few counts. The chain joins TRBV10-3 to TRBJ1-5, with D unclear. Germline CDR1 and CDR2: ENHRY and SYGVKD. The CDR3 is 12 amino acids. Between the trimmed V and J ends, which lost 4 bases and 5 bases, there was a span of 6 bases. This chain's CDR3 is CAISGLDQPQHF. CDR3 in DNA: TGTGCCATCAGTGGACTAGATCAGCCCCAGCATTTT.

V usage is TRBV27 and J usage is TRBJ2-5; D not resolved. The germline V gene has CDR1 MNHEY and CDR2 SMNVEV (reference sequence). Trimming removed 2 bases from V and 6 bases from J, with 13 bases in between. The CDR3 loop spans 14 amino acids. The CDR3 region is CASSLQRADKTQYF. CDR3 DNA: TGTGCCAGCAGTTTACAAAGGGCCGACAAGACCCAGTACTTC.

This clone was seen a single time. The J gene is TRBJ2-3, the V gene TRBV6-6; D remains ambiguous. Trimming left V 2 bases short and J 0 bases short, with 6 bases between. Germline V lookup: CDR1 MNHNY, CDR2 SVGAGI (reference sequence). The CDR3 is 14 amino acids. The CDR3 coding sequence is TGTGCCAGCAGTTACGTGGACAGCACAGATACGCAGTATTTT. Translating gives CASSYVDSTDTQYF.

This clone was seen a single time. V is TRBV7-9 and J is TRBJ1-1; D unresolved. Trimming left V 0 bases short and J 3 bases short, with 8 bases between. The CDR3 is 14 amino acids. In germline, CDR1 is SEHNR, CDR2 FQNEAQ (reference sequence). The CDR3 is CASSLAGGHTEAFF. As DNA, the CDR3 is TGTGCCAGCAGCTTAGCGGGCGGACACACTGAAGCTTTCTTT.

The J gene is TRBJ2-1, the V gene TRBV5-1; TRBD1 matches at 7 bases. Germline assignment: CDR1 SGHRS and CDR2 YFSETQ. The CDR3 consists of 15 residues. The trim removed 0 bases at V and 7 bases at J, leaving 7 bases unmatched. This CDR3 is CASSLGQGGTNEQFF. In DNA, the CDR3 is TGCGCCAGCAGCTTGGGACAGGGCGGTACGAATGAGCAGTTCTTC.

The rearrangement joins TRBV6-5 to TRBJ1-5, with D unresolved. CDR3 length equals 13 residues. In germline, CDR1 is MNHEY, CDR2 SVGAGI. Trimming stripped 7 bases from V and 4 bases from J, with 11 bases between. For the CDR3, the DNA is TGTGCCAGCAATTTACCGGGGAATCAGCCCCAGCATTTT. Translated, it gives CASNLPGNQPQHF.

The CDR3 protein is CASSYSGTGEYNEQFF. DNA of the CDR3: TGTGCCAGCAGTTACAGCGGGACTGGGGAATACAATGAGCAGTTCTTC. The gene calls are TRBV6-2 or TRBV6-3 and TRBJ2-1, with 7 positions matching TRBD2. Per the germline V gene, CDR1 is MNHEY and CDR2 is SVGEGT. This CDR3 is 16 amino acids long. The V and J ends lost 2 bases and 4 bases, in that order; junction bases with no gene match: 8.

The chain recombines TRBV21-1 with TRBJ1-1; the listed D gene, TRBD1, was not tested against the DNA. TRBV21-1 is designated a pseudogene. CDR3 length: 15 residues. Here the CDR3 DNA reads TGTGCCGGGAGCGGACAGGGGAGCGGGAACACTGAAGCTTTCTTT. This sequence encodes CAGSGQGSGNTEAFF.

The rearrangement joins TRBV4-1 to TRBJ1-2; D is uncertain. V was pared by 1 base and J by 7 bases, with 16 bases between. From germline, CDR1 is MGHRA and CDR2 YSYEKL. The length of the CDR3 is 15 residues. This chain's CDR3 is CASSQVGVYSGGYTF. In nucleotides, the CDR3 is TGCGCCAGCAGCCAAGTCGGGGTGTATAGTGGTGGCTACACCTTC.